This T cell receptor beta chain emerged from a study of T-cell memory formation after mild COVID-19. Notes on the study in general: Clones contracting over day 15 to 85 were CD4/CD8 balanced, with later expanders leaning CD4+. Researchers could not confirm that second-wave clones peaking on day 37 targeted SARS-CoV-2. The main location of contracting CD4+ clones was CM and EM, and that of contracting CD8+ clones was EMRA.

Of note for this clonotype: The antigen remains undetermined.

This CDR3 has 13 amino acids. V lost 2 bases and J 6 bases, leaving 11 bases between the germline ends. TCRdb re-analysed the 5' RACE reads in MiXCR, keeping a single row per CDR3 protein. The sample has 470,000 or so distinct CDR3 sequences; 20% to 25% are singletons. The receptor comes from an adult woman who had mild COVID-19 (a few samples of this study predate the infection). Cell type and time point are not known. The chain has TRBV12-3 or TRBV12-4 and TRBJ2-7; D might be TRBD2 (5 bases). Sequenced material: PBMCs or a T cell subset sorted from them (not recorded which). Here the CDR3 reads CASSLRSRGEQYF. The CDR3 DNA reads as TGTGCCAGCAGTTTACGGAGCCGGGGCGAGCAGTACTTC.